This T cell receptor (beta chain) was documented in a study of tumor-infiltrating lymphocytes in primary liver carcinoma. Across the study: Sample yields of productive TCRbeta reads, ranging from roughly 3.65 to 8 million, were similar across tissue types. Study-wide results and caveats: Only about 7-25% of top clones occurred in every one of the five tumor regions.

The CDR3 runs 13 residues. Germline V CDR1 and CDR2: MNHNY, SVGAGI (reference sequence). The researchers produced TCR beta cDNA from 500 ng total RNA with a constant-region primer. Library construction for TCR beta comprised three nested multiplex PCR rounds performed with slightly modified ARM-PCR. It was with TRBV1-TRBV30 forward primers and a C-beta reverse primer that the first two PCR rounds were run, at about 10 cycles each. TCRdb used MiXCR to reprocess the multiplex PCR reads, holding one entry per CDR3 protein. The sample yields 50,000 to 70,000 distinct CDR3 sequences, about two thirds seen once. Unsorted bulk tissue of roughly 17-33 mg yielded co-extracted RNA and DNA. Five separate regions were sampled from each tumor. Notes on this clonotype: Its target is unknown. At one end the junction does not follow the germline gene, possibly because of a read error.

Sequencing input: liver tumor tissue from sampling region 2. Subset indicated: tumor region T2, inferior pole. The TCR comes from a man in his forties with primary liver carcinoma and hepatitis B virus infection. This chain uses TRBV6-6 with TRBJ1-1; a weak D match, TRBD1 (5 bases). DNA of the CDR3: TGTGCCAGTAGCACATGGGGGACTACTGAAGCTTCCTTT. It yields the protein CASSTWGTTEASF.